These T cell receptor beta chains were read from a single sample in a study of cytomegalovirus exposure and HLA in healthy donors. Clones were sequenced by immunoSEQ multiplex PCR, and TCRdb holds only the in-frame ones, with some missing. The sample contains about 110,000 clones, 70% of which appear only once. Sequencing was carried out using PBMCs. These receptors originate from a man younger than 45 in good health and CMV-seropositive. The CDR3 runs from the conserved cysteine through the conserved F or W. The order of the fields is V gene, CDR3 protein.

TRBV10-3,CAISDPGQAQHF
TRBV4-1,CASSPLLRRSQETQYF
TRBV6-6,CASSYSRGILEAFF
TRBV7-2,CASSPNWGQGKLGAFF
TRBV5-1,CASSSSGQGNTEAFF
TRBV19,CASSIARATGELFF
TRBV2,CASSERRGRTGELFF
TRBV7-9,CSSSRTMDTTNYGYTF
TRBV5-6,CASSSGLAGYVSYEQYF
TRBV19,CASSTFRDRGAGELFF
TRBV6-1,CASSEEGQLGNIQYF
TRBV2,CASRSGTRGDTQYF
TRBV5-1,CASRVSPEGQGVTEAFF
TRBV6-1,CASRRDRGSYEQYF
TRBV29-1,CSVGATPLVGAGGYTF
TRBV2,CASIISGTRSYEQYF
TRBV5-4,CASSSFDRADNYGYTF
TRBV7-6,CASSLGSLINTEAFF
TRBV4-1,CASSQGDLRTEAFF
TRBV25-1,CASSELSSLNYGYTF
TRBV5-1,CASNLAETANTEAFF
TRBV7-9,CASSLGGKVVGETQYF
TRBV9,CASSAWGTSGRVTDTQYF
TRBV11-3,CASSFTPDRRRTEAFF
TRBV5-1,CASSLEPGRSYNEQFF
TRBV5-1,CASSLVRETSGANVLTF
TRBV5-5,CASSSHGGRGTEAFF
TRBV5-4,CASSSWTGGTEAFF
TRBV11-2,CASSLNRQGRVQETQYF
TRBV18,CASSTGTGSNEQFF
TRBV28,CASTLALSNYGYTF
TRBV7-6,CASSQGTSGDNEQFF
TRBV9,CASSVGGLAGLNEQFF
TRBV2,CASSSFLGGRRYEQYF
TRBV4-1,CASSHRGREFYKEQFF
TRBV21-1,CASSKVIGGHQQGRGYTF
TRBV5-4,CASSRDTSYEQYF
TRBV5-6,CASSFNRGGTEAFF
TRBV11-2,CASSFAGMPNEQFF
TRBV28,CASSNGQRLYGYTF
TRBV4-1,CASSPSGNTYNEQFF
TRBV4-1,CASSQVRDRGVGYTF
TRBV7-6,CASSQRLGAGNTIYF
TRBV25-1,CASSERSLAGGLTDTQYF
TRBV5-6,CASRPRATLPTEAFF
TRBV5-1,CASSLDGRRGTFGGQYF
TRBV5-1,CASSLGLTGHEKLFF
TRBV9,CASSPILAGGQETQYF
TRBV5-4,CASSLMGAVLSQYF
TRBV14,CASSQIAGVGTEAFF
TRBV5-1,CASSPDRFRNTIYF